Shown below are 24 T cell receptor beta chains from a single sample sequenced in a study of CD8+CD57+ T cells in acquired aplastic anemia. Individuals selected for sequencing had exhibited CD8+CD57+ cell expansion on flow cytometry. It was genomic DNA that served as the template for profiling TCR beta VDJ and CDR3. TCRdb reprocessed the reads with MiXCR, giving one entry per CDR3 protein. Of about 290,000 distinct CDR3 sequences detected, about 50% appear once; the ten largest clones hold around 1.3%. Sequenced input: sorted CD4+, CD8+, or CD8+CD57+ T cells (not recorded which) from PBMCs. All receptors come from a human donor with aplastic anemia.

This clonotype has at least ten counts. V usage is TRBV6-5 and J usage is TRBJ2-1; D remains unclear. This CDR3 comprises 17 residues. V was clipped by 0 bases and J by 10 bases, with 22 bases between them. In germline, CDR1 is MNHEY, CDR2 SVGAGI. The CDR3 bases are TGTGCCAGCAGTTACTCGACGGCTCATACCCTTATACAGGAGCAGTTCTTC. This gives the protein CASSYSTAHTLIQEQFF.

The chain links TRBV2 to TRBJ1-1, with 8 bases that match TRBD1. This CDR3 is built from 13 residues. V gave up 7 bases and J gave up 4 bases; unmatched junction bases: 5. Germline V gene lookup returns CDR1 SNHLY and CDR2 FYNNEI. The CDR3 bases are TGTGCCAGCATTGGACAGGGAGGCACTGAAGCTTTCTTT. It codes for CASIGQGGTEAFF.

This chain joins TRBV15 and TRBJ1-4, with 7 positions matching TRBD1. Germline V lookup: CDR1 LNHNV, CDR2 YYDKDF (reference sequence). CDR3 size: 15 residues. V was clipped by 0 bases and J by 4 bases; unmatched bases: 2. The CDR3 coding sequence is TGTGCCACCAGCAGAGAAGGGGGCCTTAATGAAAAACTGTTTTTT. It is translated as CATSREGGLNEKLFF.

V usage is TRBV10-1 and J usage is TRBJ1-2, with D possibly matching TRBD1 (5 bases). Per the germline V gene, CDR1 is WNHNN and CDR2 is SYGVQD (reference sequence). Between the trimmed V and J ends, which lost 6 bases and 8 bases, there was a span of 19 bases. The CDR3 consists of 14 residues. The chain's CDR3 is CASRGRWGCWGYTF. Here the CDR3 DNA reads TGCGCCAGCAGGGGGCGGTGGGGCTGCTGGGGCTACACCTTC.

V usage is TRBV20-1 and J usage is TRBJ2-5, with 14 positions matching TRBD2. CDR1 and CDR2 (germline): DFQATT, SNEGSKA (reference sequence). V was clipped by 5 bases and J by 2 bases; unmatched bases: 10. This CDR3 has 17 residues. This CDR3 is CSAGARRLAGGQETQYF. The CDR3 DNA reads TGCAGTGCTGGGGCCCGGAGACTAGCGGGGGGGCAAGAGACCCAGTACTTC.

The chain carries TRBV24-1 and TRBJ2-1, with 14 bases lining up with TRBD2. J lost 7 bases, V lost 6 bases, and 7 bases had no gene match. CDR3 length: 16 residues. Germline lookup yields CDR1 KGHDR and CDR2 SFDVKD. The CDR3 bases are TGTGCCACCAGTCCCTACGGGACTAGCGGGAGTAATGAGCAGTTCTTC. Translated, it gives CATSPYGTSGSNEQFF.

The chain couples TRBV12-3 or TRBV12-4 to TRBJ2-7; D ambiguous. Trimming took 8 bases from V and 4 from J, leaving 12 bases between them. This CDR3 comprises 12 residues. CDR3 coding DNA: TGTGCCAGCGCCGGAGACCTTTACGAGCAGTACTTC. Translating gives CASAGDLYEQYF.

The rearrangement links TRBV20-1 to TRBJ2-5; D remains ambiguous. V lost 2 bases and J 3 bases, leaving 16 bases between the germline ends. CDR3 size: 15 residues. Germline V lookup: CDR1 DFQATT, CDR2 SNEGSKA (reference sequence). The CDR3 region has the DNA TGCAGTGCTAGATCCAGCTCACCCAGGAAAGAGACCCAGTACTTC. This translates into CSARSSSPRKETQYF.

DNA of the CDR3: TGTGCCAGCAGCCCTAGCGGGCGCTCCTACAATGAGCAGTTCTTC. Encoded protein: CASSPSGRSYNEQFF. The V call is TRBV7-9, the J call TRBJ2-1, with 8 bases aligning to TRBD2. There are 15 residues in the CDR3. Germline lookup yields CDR1 SEHNR and CDR2 FQNEAQ (reference sequence). V was clipped by 5 bases and J by 0 bases; unmatched bases: 3. Supplemented by reference TRBV7-9 and TRBJ2-1, the full variable domain reads DTGVSQNPRHKITKRGQNVTFRCDPISEHNRLYWYRQTLGQGPEFLTYFQNEAQLEKSRLLSDRFSAERPKGSFSTLEIQRTEQGDSAMYLCASSPSGRSYNEQFFGPGTRLTVL.

The chain links TRBV11-2 to TRBJ2-3; 7 bases match TRBD2. The CDR3 has 15 amino acids. Germline lookup yields CDR1 SGHAT and CDR2 FQNNGV. The J segment lost 2 bases and the V segment lost 3 bases, leaving 5 bases of the junction unmatched. The CDR3 loop is CASSFPAGITDTQYF. CDR3 sequence (DNA): TGTGCCAGCAGCTTCCCAGCGGGAATCACAGATACGCAGTATTTT.

This chain connects TRBV19 to TRBJ1-4; 10 bases line up with TRBD1. Germline loops: CDR1 LNHDA, CDR2 SQIVND (reference sequence). The CDR3 sequence is 14 residues long. Losses at the gene ends were 7 bases for V and 10 bases for J; bases not matched to a gene: 9. The CDR3 nucleotides read TGTGCCAGTATCACCGGACAGGGGGTCGCAAAACTGTTTTTT. As protein: CASITGQGVAKLFF.

This clonotype was counted at least ten times. The V gene is TRBV7-7, the J gene TRBJ2-5; D possibly corresponds to TRBD2 (6 bases). V lost 5 bases to trimming and J lost 4 bases, with 17 bases between them. The CDR3 length is 15 residues. Germline V lookup: CDR1 SSHAT, CDR2 FNYEAQ (reference sequence). CDR3 bases: TGTGCCAGCAGCCTAACGGACGGGGGAGGAGAGACCCAGTACTTC. Translation gives CASSLTDGGGETQYF.

The genes are TRBV2 and TRBJ1-5; 8 bases are shared with TRBD1. This CDR3 is 17 amino acids long. With V trimmed by 5 bases and J by 3 bases, 12 bases remained unmatched. Germline assignment: CDR1 SNHLY and CDR2 FYNNEI. The CDR3 nucleotides are TGTGCCAGCAGTCCGGACAGGGTTCTTCCTATCAATCAGCCCCAGCATTTT. The encoded protein is CASSPDRVLPINQPQHF.

The chain recombines TRBV24-1 with TRBJ2-7; TRBD2 might be the D (6 bases). Germline CDR1 KGHDR, CDR2 SFDVKD. The CDR3 consists of 13 residues. The germline V and J ends were trimmed by 2 bases and 4 bases, with 8 bases remaining between them. The CDR3 loop reads CATSDSTRYEQYF. The CDR3 nucleotides are TGTGCCACCAGTGATTCGACTAGGTACGAGCAGTACTTC.

Notes on this clonotype: The DNA is left out, because the CDR3 cannot be placed on it with certainty; the CDR3 is given as TCRdb lists it. The J gene is TRBJ1-6, the V gene TRBV10-1; the D segment call TRBD1 is taken from the table without a DNA check. Germline V gene sequence: CDR1 WNHNN, CDR2 SYGVQD (reference sequence). The CDR3 numbers 19 amino acids, ends counted. The CDR3 region is CAMYLCASSPRTINSPLHF.

This clonotype was picked up one time. The CDR3 region is CASDPGQGAVWNTEAFF. The CDR3 coding sequence is TGTGCCAGTGACCCGGGACAGGGGGCGGTATGGAACACTGAAGCTTTCTTT. The chain employs TRBV19 and TRBJ1-1, with 12 nucleotides matching TRBD1. V trimming: 8 bases; J trimming: 1 base; junction bases outside the gene matches: 11. The CDR3 length is 17 residues. Per germline, CDR1 LNHDA and CDR2 SQIVND (reference sequence). The full variable domain, in which reference TRBV19 and TRBJ1-1 provide the parts outside the CDR3, is DGGITQSPKYLFRKEGQNVTLSCEQNLNHDAMYWYRQDPGQGLRLIYYSQIVNDFQKGDIAEGYSVSREKKESFPLTVTSAQKNPTAFYLCASDPGQGAVWNTEAFFGQGTRLTVV.

The sample holds one count of this clonotype. The J gene is TRBJ2-7, the V gene TRBV2; 8 nucleotides line up with TRBD1. The germline gives CDR1 SNHLY, CDR2 FYNNEI. The V gene end was trimmed by 10 bases and the J gene end by 6 bases; junction bases not matched to a gene: 11. This CDR3 has 13 residues. For the CDR3, the DNA is TGTGCCACCACCAGTACAGGGGGTCTCGAGCAGTACTTC. Translation gives CATTSTGGLEQYF.

This clonotype has ten or more counts. This chain joins TRBV20-1 and TRBJ2-7; D unclear. The CDR3 is made up of 11 amino acids. CDR1 and CDR2 from the germline V gene are DFQATT and SNEGSKA (reference sequence). Trimming left V 3 bases short and J 3 bases short, with 6 bases between. The CDR3 here is CSASRNYEQYF. The CDR3 DNA reads TGCAGTGCTAGTAGGAACTACGAGCAGTACTTC.

With respect to this clonotype: A read error may produce the germline difference seen at one junction end. The V and J genes are TRBV20-1 and TRBJ2-3, with 9 positions matching TRBD2. The CDR3 length is 16 residues. Germline V gene data show CDR1 as DFQATT and CDR2 as SNEGSKA (reference sequence). The CDR3 DNA follows: TGCGGTGCTGACACGAGCGGGAGGCGGGGCACAGATACGCAGTATTTT. The encoded protein is CGADTSGRRGTDTQYF.

This clonotype was found once. V is TRBV2 and J is TRBJ2-1; 10 bases align to TRBD2. V trimming: 2 bases; J trimming: 13 bases; junction bases outside the gene matches: 11. The CDR3 has 15 residues. Germline loops: CDR1 SNHLY, CDR2 FYNNEI. In DNA form, the CDR3 reads TGTGCCAGCAGTGAACTCAGCGGGGGGGCCACATTACAGTTCTTC. As protein: CASSELSGGATLQFF.

The J gene is TRBJ2-3, the V gene TRBV5-6; 13 nucleotides match TRBD2. The CDR3 has 17 amino acids. After removal of 3 bases from V and 1 base from J, the junction contained 5 bases not matched to a gene. Germline V gives CDR1 SGHDT, CDR2 YYEEEE. The CDR3 here is CASSWGTSGVGTDTQYF. In nucleotides, the CDR3 is TGTGCCAGCAGCTGGGGGACTAGCGGGGTTGGCACAGATACGCAGTATTTT.

The count of this clonotype is one. The gene calls are TRBV2 and TRBJ2-2, with TRBD2 matching 12 bases. Trimming cost V 3 bases and J 5 bases; bases outside gene matches: 1. Germline CDR1 reads SNHLY; CDR2 reads FYNNEI. The CDR3 loop spans 15 amino acids. The CDR3 DNA reads as TGTGCCAGCAGTGACACTAGCGGGGGGACCGGGGAGCTGTTTTTT. Its translation: CASSDTSGGTGELFF.

This clonotype was detected only once. This chain joins TRBV5-6 and TRBJ2-3; 7 bases match TRBD2. Germline CDR1 and CDR2: SGHDT and YYEEEE. V trimming: 2 bases; J trimming: 1 base; junction bases outside the gene matches: 4. The CDR3 length is 15 residues. CDR3 in DNA: TGTGCCAGCAGCTTTGGCCTAGCGGGCACAGATACGCAGTATTTT. Translation gives CASSFGLAGTDTQYF. Full variable domain (rest looked up from reference TRBV5-6 and TRBJ2-3): DAGVTQSPTHLIKTRGQQVTLRCSPKSGHDTVSWYQQALGQGPQFIFQYYEEEERQRGNFPDRFSGHQFPNYSSELNVNALLLGDSALYLCASSFGLAGTDTQYFGPGTRLTVL.

In this sample, this clonotype turned up once. Here the CDR3 omits its conserved ending phenylalanine or tryptophan, so a read error is the likely source. The chain uses TRBV25-1 and TRBJ2-5; 14 positions match TRBD2. J was trimmed by 5 bases and V by 6 bases; bases with no gene match: 8. Germline V gene lookup returns CDR1 MGHDK and CDR2 SYGVNS. This CDR3 is built from 16 residues. CDR3 bases: TGTGCCAGCAGCCCCGGGACTAGCGGGAGAGGGGAGACCCAGTACCTC. Protein sequence: CASSPGTSGRGETQYL.